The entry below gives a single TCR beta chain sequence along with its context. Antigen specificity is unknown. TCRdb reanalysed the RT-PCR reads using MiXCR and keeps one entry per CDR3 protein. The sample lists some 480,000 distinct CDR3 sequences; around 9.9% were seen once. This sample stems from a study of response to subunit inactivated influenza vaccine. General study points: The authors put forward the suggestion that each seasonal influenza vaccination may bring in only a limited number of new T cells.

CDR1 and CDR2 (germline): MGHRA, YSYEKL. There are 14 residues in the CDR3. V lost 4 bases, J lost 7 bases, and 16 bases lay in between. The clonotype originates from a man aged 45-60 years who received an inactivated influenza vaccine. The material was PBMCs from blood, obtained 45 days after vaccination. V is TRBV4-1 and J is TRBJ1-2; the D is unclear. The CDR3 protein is CASSPWEGASGYTF. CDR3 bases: TGCGCCAGCAGCCCCTGGGAGGGCGCCTCTGGCTACACCTTC.